What follows are 14 T cell receptor beta chains derived from one specimen sequenced in a study of cytomegalovirus exposure and HLA in healthy donors. The PCR was carried out with 60 Vbeta primers and 13 Jbeta primers. Produced via immunoSEQ multiplex PCR; TCRdb's table is partial and in-frame only. Of about 93,000 clones detected, around 76% appear once; the ten largest clones hold approximately 0.56%. Sequenced sample: PBMCs. These receptors originate from a man younger than 45 in good health and CMV-seronegative.

The chain is built from TRBV6-5 and TRBJ2-7, with 8 bases matching TRBD1. Germline V lookup: CDR1 MNHEY, CDR2 SVGAGI. With 5 bases clipped from V and 3 bases from J, the junction kept 3 bases outside the gene matches. The CDR3 spans 13 residues. CDR3 DNA sequence: TGTGCCAGCAGTCGACAGGGGAGCTACGAGCAGTACGTC. It encodes CASSRQGSYEQYV.

The rearrangement links TRBV7-9 to TRBJ1-2; 9 bases fit TRBD1. V shed 0 bases, J shed 4 bases, and the junction held 9 bases outside the gene matches. This CDR3 spans 17 amino acids. Per the germline V gene, CDR1 is SEHNR and CDR2 is FQNEAQ (reference sequence). The CDR3 here is CASSLAGTGGAGYGYTF. CDR3 nucleotides: TGTGCCAGCAGCTTAGCAGGAACAGGGGGCGCGGGCTATGGCTACACCTTC.

CDR3 sequence reads: CASSVWTGATNEKLFF. The CDR3, as DNA: TGTGCCAGCAGCGTTTGGACAGGGGCAACTAATGAAAAACTGTTTTTT. This sequence joins TRBV9 and TRBJ1-4; 9 bases align to TRBD1. Germline V gene data show CDR1 as SGDLS and CDR2 as YYNGEE. Unmatched junction bases numbered 2, after V lost 2 bases and J lost 0 bases. CDR3 length: 16 residues.

There are a few counts of this clone. The chain links TRBV6-1 to TRBJ1-1; TRBD1 aligns across 8 bases. Unmatched junction bases numbered 7, after V lost 3 bases and J lost 4 bases. Germline assignment: CDR1 MNHNS and CDR2 SASEGT. The CDR3 spans 15 residues. The CDR3 sequence is CASSEHTGGSTEAFF. In nucleotides, the CDR3 is TGTGCCAGCAGTGAGCATACAGGGGGGAGCACTGAAGCTTTCTTT.

V is TRBV30 and J is TRBJ2-7; 7 bases fit TRBD2. The trim removed 4 bases at V and 2 bases at J, leaving 11 bases unmatched. CDR3 length: 15 residues. Looked up from germline, CDR1 is GTSNPN and CDR2 is SVGIG (reference sequence). The CDR3 region is CAWIVELADTYEQYV. The CDR3, as DNA: TGTGCCTGGATCGTCGAGCTAGCGGACACCTACGAGCAGTACGTC.

V gene TRBV2 combines with J gene TRBJ1-4; 7 nucleotides agree with TRBD1. The CDR3 is 12 residues long. The trim removed 5 bases at V and 8 bases at J, leaving 2 bases unmatched. From germline, CDR1 is SNHLY and CDR2 FYNNEI. CDR3 protein: CASSLDREKLFF. CDR3 bases: TGTGCCAGCAGTCTGGACAGGGAAAAACTGTTTTTT.

The chain has TRBV5-6 and TRBJ1-2, with unresolved D. The CDR3 has 15 amino acids. Trimming took 2 bases from V and 3 from J, leaving 14 bases between them. Germline CDR1 is SGHDT and CDR2 is YYEEEE. The CDR3, as DNA: TGTGCCAGCAGCTTTGTAGTGCCAGGCCACTATGGCTACACCTTC. Its translation: CASSFVVPGHYGYTF.

This clone showed up just once. The V call is TRBV19, the J call TRBJ1-1; TRBD1 aligns across 7 bases. The V gene end was trimmed by 5 bases and the J gene end by 0 bases; junction bases not matched to a gene: 6. The CDR3 extends over 15 amino acids. In germline, CDR1 is LNHDA, CDR2 SQIVND (reference sequence). CDR3 amino acids: CASSGTAQMNTEAFF. The CDR3, as DNA: TGTGCCAGTAGTGGGACAGCTCAAATGAACACTGAAGCTTTCTTT. Based on the CDR3 plus reference TRBV19 and TRBJ1-1, the full variable domain is DGGITQSPKYLFRKEGQNVTLSCEQNLNHDAMYWYRQDPGQGLRLIYYSQIVNDFQKGDIAEGYSVSREKKESFPLTVTSAQKNPTAFYLCASSGTAQMNTEAFFGQGTRLTVV.

The rearrangement joins TRBV7-6 to TRBJ2-3; the D gene is possibly TRBD1 (5 bases). CDR3 length equals 16 residues. V lost 1 base and J lost 4, with 15 bases in between. CDR1 and CDR2 (germline): SGHVS, FNYEAQ. CDR3 sequence: CASSLGLLGAADTQYF. CDR3 coding DNA: TGTGCCAGCAGCTTAGGTCTGCTAGGGGCTGCAGATACGCAGTATTTT.

This clone was picked up one time. The same CDR3 is also encoded by other DNA sequences in this sample. The chain employs TRBV9 and TRBJ2-3, with TRBD2 matching 10 bases. Germline lookup yields CDR1 SGDLS and CDR2 YYNGEE. This CDR3 contains 15 residues. V dropped 0 bases and J dropped 5; count of bases not matched to a gene: 3. In nucleotides, the CDR3 is TGTGCCAGCAGCGTAGGGGGACTAGCGTTAGATACGCAGTATTTT. Residues: CASSVGGLALDTQYF.

This clone was recorded at least ten times. The chain is built from TRBV2 and TRBJ1-2; unclear D gene. CDR1 is SNHLY, CDR2 FYNNEI, per germline. The CDR3 length is 11 residues. Trimming left V 7 bases short and J 7 bases short, with 10 bases between. CDR3 in DNA: TGTGCCAGCAAGACGGGAGGTGGCTACACCTTC. Its translation is CASKTGGGYTF.

This sequence joins TRBV6-1 and TRBJ2-2; the D gene is possibly TRBD1 (5 bases). CDR3 length: 14 amino acids. Trimming removed 1 base at V and 3 bases at J, with 6 bases between. From germline, CDR1 is MNHNS and CDR2 SASEGT. CDR3 loop: CASSEEGYTGELFF. The DNA of the CDR3 is TGTGCCAGCAGTGAAGAGGGGTACACCGGGGAGCTGTTTTTT.

This clone has only one observation. The J gene is TRBJ2-2, the V gene TRBV2; 8 bases fit TRBD1. J gave up 7 bases and V 8 bases, and 6 bases lay outside the gene matches. The CDR3 sequence is 13 residues long. The germline V gene has CDR1 SNHLY and CDR2 FYNNEI. The CDR3 DNA sequence: TGTGCCAGCCGGACAGGGTTGAACGGGGAGCTGTTTTTT. Protein sequence: CASRTGLNGELFF.

The chain carries TRBV19 and TRBJ1-1; D might be TRBD1 (5 bases). Germline V gene lookup returns CDR1 LNHDA and CDR2 SQIVND (reference sequence). Trimming pared 0 bases from V and 4 bases from J, leaving 12 bases between. The CDR3 totals 15 residues. The CDR3 region is CASSIERGLSTEAFF. CDR3 coding DNA: TGTGCCAGTAGTATAGAGCGGGGCCTGAGCACTGAAGCTTTCTTT.